Each of the 30 T cell receptor beta chains below was sequenced from the same sample in a study of blood T cell repertoires in COVID-19. Assay used: immunoSEQ multiplex PCR; TCRdb lists only in-frame clones, some missing. The table records around 130,000 clones, about 83% of them present only once. Sequenced: PBMCs or T cells enriched from blood (not recorded which). All receptors derive from a woman aged 45-60 years with acute COVID-19.

The genes are TRBV5-1 and TRBJ1-2, with 7 bases identical to TRBD1. V was clipped by 3 bases and J by 2 bases; unmatched bases: 1. This CDR3 region has 13 residues. Germline loops: CDR1 SGHRS, CDR2 YFSETQ. The CDR3, as DNA: TGCGCCAGCAGCTGGGGACAGAACTATGGCTACACCTTC. This translates into CASSWGQNYGYTF.

The chain joins TRBV5-1 to TRBJ2-4; TRBD2 aligns across 14 bases. Per the germline V gene, CDR1 is SGHRS and CDR2 is YFSETQ. This CDR3 has 19 amino acids. The V and J ends lost 4 bases and 0 bases, in that order; junction bases with no gene match: 9. CDR3 sequence reads: CASSHRGLAGDPAKNIQYF. The CDR3 region has the DNA TGCGCCAGCAGCCACCGGGGACTAGCGGGAGACCCAGCCAAAAACATTCAGTACTTC.

J is TRBJ1-1 and V is TRBV11-3; 9 bases line up with TRBD1. The CDR3 runs 15 residues. With V trimmed by 5 bases and J by 3 bases, 7 bases remained unmatched. Germline CDR1 is SGHNT and CDR2 is YENEEA. The CDR3 sequence: CASSPRTGEDTEAFF. In DNA, the CDR3 is TGTGCCAGCAGCCCTAGGACAGGGGAGGACACTGAAGCTTTCTTT.

The chain recombines TRBV29-1 with TRBJ2-7; 8 nucleotides line up with TRBD1. This CDR3 contains 14 residues. The germline CDR1 and CDR2 sequences are SQVTM and ANQGSEA. V shed 7 bases, J shed 5 bases, and the junction held 13 bases outside the gene matches. The CDR3 loop reads CSADVQGARNEQYF. The CDR3 DNA follows: TGCAGCGCCGATGTGCAGGGGGCAAGGAACGAGCAGTACTTC.

The chain carries TRBV29-1 and TRBJ2-3; 7 bases match TRBD2. The trim removed 7 bases at V and 2 bases at J, leaving 6 bases unmatched. This CDR3 contains 13 residues. The germline V gene encodes CDR1 SQVTM and CDR2 ANQGSEA. The CDR3 spells CSAGGLPTDTQYF. The CDR3 nucleotides are TGCAGCGCGGGGGGACTTCCCACAGATACGCAGTATTTT.

CDR3 coding DNA: TGCGCCAGCAGCCTCCCTCGCCGGGGGAGAGGGGCTTTCTTT. It encodes CASSLPRRGRGAFF. The V gene is TRBV4-1, the J gene TRBJ1-1; TRBD1 might be the D (5 bases). Germline CDR1 is MGHRA and CDR2 is YSYEKL. Trimming pared 4 bases from V and 11 bases from J, leaving 20 bases between. The CDR3 covers 14 residues.

V usage is TRBV9 and J usage is TRBJ1-6; 7 bases fit TRBD1. V trimming: 5 bases; J trimming: 6 bases; junction bases outside the gene matches: 8. The CDR3 length is 15 residues. Looked up from germline, CDR1 is SGDLS and CDR2 is YYNGEE. The CDR3 protein is CASSELQGPNSPLHF. The CDR3 DNA reads TGTGCCAGCAGTGAATTACAGGGGCCTAATTCACCCCTCCACTTT. Variable domain in full (rest from reference TRBV9 and TRBJ1-6): DSGVTQTPKHLITATGQRVTLRCSPRSGDLSVYWYQQSLDQGLQFLIQYYNGEERAKGNILERFSAQQFPDLHSELNLSSLELGDSALYFCASSELQGPNSPLHFGNGTRLTVT.

The chain employs TRBV2 and TRBJ1-5, with 10 bases that match TRBD1. This CDR3 is 14 amino acids long. The V segment lost 3 bases and the J segment 5 bases; nucleotides outside the gene matches: 1. CDR1 and CDR2 from the germline V gene are SNHLY and FYNNEI. CDR3 sequence reads: CASSEGQGHQPQHF. CDR3 in DNA: TGTGCCAGCAGTGAGGGACAGGGGCATCAGCCCCAGCATTTT.

V usage is TRBV4-2 and J usage is TRBJ2-3; no clear D gene. CDR1 and CDR2 (germline): LGHNA, YNFKEQ. The CDR3 contains 17 residues. V was pared by 8 bases and J by 0 bases, with 21 bases between. CDR3 loop: CASRKLSGLQSTDTQYF. The CDR3 DNA follows: TGTGCCAGCCGAAAACTCTCCGGGTTACAAAGCACAGATACGCAGTATTTT.

The chain uses TRBV7-2 and TRBJ2-1; 8 bases agree with TRBD2. The CDR3 has 15 amino acids. V dropped 2 bases and J dropped 4; count of bases not matched to a gene: 4. Germline V CDR1 and CDR2: SGHTA, FQGNSA. The CDR3 DNA reads TGTGCCAGCAGCTTAAATAGCGGGGTTTACAATGAGCAGTTCTTC. Translating gives CASSLNSGVYNEQFF.

The J gene is TRBJ1-5, the V gene TRBV7-2; 9 positions agree with TRBD1. Germline values: CDR1 SGHTA, CDR2 FQGNSA. V shed 4 bases and J 5 bases; nucleotides not matched to a gene: 3. The CDR3 covers 14 residues. CDR3 sequence: CASSSRDRDQPQHF. For the CDR3, the DNA is TGTGCCAGCAGCTCTAGGGACAGGGATCAGCCCCAGCATTTT.

This clone was seen once. The chain combines TRBV10-3 with TRBJ2-7, with 9 bases fitting TRBD2. This CDR3 region has 12 residues. CDR1 is ENHRY and CDR2 is SYGVKD in the germline V gene. V was clipped by 10 bases and J by 6 bases; unmatched bases: 7. This CDR3 reads CATLAGASEQYF. The CDR3, as DNA: TGTGCCACGTTAGCGGGAGCGAGCGAGCAGTACTTC.

The chain combines TRBV9 with TRBJ2-6; D not certain. Per germline, CDR1 SGDLS and CDR2 YYNGEE. This CDR3 spans 16 amino acids. The ends were cut back, 4 bases at V and 0 bases at J, with 11 bases in the middle. The CDR3 here is CASSPLYSSGANVLTF. CDR3 DNA: TGTGCCAGCAGCCCTCTTTATAGCTCTGGGGCCAACGTCCTGACTTTC.

V is TRBV11-2 and J is TRBJ1-2, with TRBD1 identical over 9 bases. V shed 5 bases, J shed 0 bases, and the junction held 10 bases outside the gene matches. In germline, CDR1 is SGHAT, CDR2 FQNNGV. This CDR3 is built from 17 residues. In DNA form, the CDR3 reads TGTGCCAGCAGCCCGCACCTGGGACAGGGAACTAACTATGGCTACACCTTC. Encoded protein: CASSPHLGQGTNYGYTF.

The J gene is TRBJ2-3, the V gene TRBV5-1, with 12 bases aligning to TRBD2. CDR1 and CDR2 (germline): SGHRS, YFSETQ. The ends lost 3 bases at V and 3 bases at J; junction bases unmatched: 11. The CDR3 covers 18 residues. The CDR3 bases are TGCGCCAGCAGCTGGAGGGCGACTAGCGGGAGTATGACAGATACGCAGTATTTT. Translated: CASSWRATSGSMTDTQYF.

The V and J genes are TRBV4-2 and TRBJ2-3; D remains unclear. The germline V gene has CDR1 LGHNA and CDR2 YNFKEQ. The CDR3 covers 14 residues. Trimming pared 0 bases from V and 2 bases from J, leaving 6 bases between. The CDR3 region is CASSQEGFTDTQYF. In nucleotides, the CDR3 is TGTGCCAGCAGCCAAGAGGGCTTCACAGATACGCAGTATTTT.

The CDR3 is CASSLSPAGLAGANTGELFF. CDR3 coding DNA: TGTGCCAGCAGTTTATCCCCCGCGGGACTAGCGGGAGCTAACACCGGGGAGCTGTTTTTT. V and J are TRBV27 and TRBJ2-2; 14 positions agree with TRBD2. CDR3 size: 20 residues. With 0 bases clipped from V and 2 bases from J, the junction kept 8 bases outside the gene matches. Germline CDR1 and CDR2: MNHEY and SMNVEV (reference sequence).

The chain combines TRBV30 with TRBJ2-7; no definite D call. CDR1 and CDR2 from the germline V gene are GTSNPN and SVGIG (reference sequence). There are 13 residues in the CDR3. With 2 bases removed from V and 0 bases from J, the gap between germline ends came to 8 bases. The CDR3 protein is CAWSTNPSYEQYF. The CDR3, as DNA: TGTGCCTGGAGTACAAATCCCTCCTACGAGCAGTACTTC.

The chain carries TRBV2 and TRBJ1-6; D is uncertain. V shed 4 bases and J shed 0 bases, with 22 bases lying between them. CDR3 length: 20 residues. Germline CDR1 reads SNHLY; CDR2 reads FYNNEI. Here the CDR3 reads CASSANLPGFLGSYNSPLHF. DNA of the CDR3: TGTGCCAGCAGTGCCAACCTGCCGGGGTTCCTCGGCTCCTATAATTCACCCCTCCACTTT. The full variable domain, with the rest looked up from reference TRBV2 and TRBJ1-6, is EPEVTQTPSHQVTQMGQEVILRCVPISNHLYFYWYRQILGQKVEFLVSFYNNEISEKSEIFDDQFSVERPDGSNFTLKIRSTKLEDSAMYFCASSANLPGFLGSYNSPLHFGNGTRLTVT.

The genes are TRBV11-3 and TRBJ2-1, with TRBD2 identical over 9 bases. Germline CDR1 is SGHNT and CDR2 is YENEEA. V shed 1 base, J shed 8 bases, and the junction held 6 bases outside the gene matches. This CDR3 spans 15 amino acids. The CDR3 is CASSLGREGRHEQFF. CDR3 bases: TGTGCCAGCAGCTTAGGGCGGGAGGGGCGGCATGAGCAGTTCTTC. Based on the CDR3 plus reference TRBV11-3 and TRBJ2-1, the full variable domain is EAGVVQSPRYKIIEKKQPVAFWCNPISGHNTLYWYLQNLGQGPELLIRYENEEAVDDSQLPKDRFSAERLKGVDSTLKIQPAELGDSAVYLCASSLGREGRHEQFFGPGTRLTVL.

The CDR3 here is CASSQEGGYTF. In DNA form, the CDR3 reads TGCGCCAGCAGCCAAGAGGGCGGCTACACCTTC. This rearrangement joins TRBV4-1 to TRBJ1-2; D call uncertain. The CDR3 is 11 residues long. Germline V CDR1 and CDR2: MGHRA, YSYEKL. V lost 0 bases and J 8 bases, leaving 4 bases between the germline ends.

This sequence joins TRBV9 and TRBJ1-1; perhaps TRBD1 as D (5 bases). The CDR3 contains 12 residues. Germline CDR1 is SGDLS and CDR2 is YYNGEE. The ends were cut back, 4 bases at V and 7 bases at J, with 11 bases in the middle. Here the CDR3 reads CASSPAGGEAFF. CDR3 nucleotides: TGTGCCAGCAGCCCCGCGGGGGGTGAAGCTTTCTTT.

This chain uses TRBV29-1 with TRBJ1-1; maybe TRBD1 (6 bases). The CDR3 runs 14 residues. Trimming shortened V by 7 bases and J by 0 bases, and 15 bases separated the two germline ends. From germline, CDR1 is SQVTM and CDR2 ANQGSEA. CDR3 loop: CSARQGRVNTEAFF. CDR3 in DNA: TGCAGCGCACGCCAGGGGCGCGTGAACACTGAAGCTTTCTTT.

There are a few counts of this clone. This chain joins TRBV3-1 (or the pseudogene TRBV3-2) and TRBJ1-3; D remains ambiguous. CDR1 and CDR2 from the germline V gene are LGHDT and YNNKEL (reference sequence). CDR3 length equals 13 residues. Trimming left V 1 base short and J 9 bases short, with 10 bases between. DNA of the CDR3: TGTGCCAGCAGCCAAGGGCGGGCAGTCACCATATATTTT. This codes for CASSQGRAVTIYF.

The V gene is TRBV5-1, the J gene TRBJ2-1, with 8 bases fitting TRBD2. V lost 0 bases to trimming and J lost 5 bases; unmatched junction nucleotides: 7. This CDR3 has 16 residues. Germline V CDR1 and CDR2: SGHRS, YFSETQ. As DNA, the CDR3 is TGCGCCAGCAGCTTGGCGGGAGGGAGGAGGAACAATGAGCAGTTCTTC. Protein sequence: CASSLAGGRRNNEQFF.

V and J are TRBV24-1 and TRBJ2-5, with D perhaps matching TRBD2 (5 bases). Between the trimmed V and J ends, which lost 9 bases and 4 bases, there was a span of 14 bases. Looked up from germline, CDR1 is KGHDR and CDR2 is SFDVKD. This CDR3 is 13 amino acids long. CDR3 region: CATSEGGGETQYF. The CDR3 DNA sequence: TGTGCCACCTCGGAAGGAGGTGGAGAGACCCAGTACTTC.

CDR3 in DNA: TGTGCCAGCAGCCTAACGGGTATGGAGGAGCAGTACTTC. Protein product: CASSLTGMEEQYF. The genes are TRBV7-8 and TRBJ2-7; D gene ambiguous. Germline loops: CDR1 SGHVS, CDR2 FQNEAQ. This CDR3 is built from 13 residues. With 5 bases removed from V and 7 bases from J, the gap between germline ends came to 15 bases.

The gene calls are TRBV5-4 and TRBJ2-1, with unresolved D. CDR3 length equals 17 residues. The germline V gene has CDR1 SGHNT and CDR2 YYREEE (reference sequence). V was shortened by 4 bases and J by 7 bases, with 24 bases between the two germline ends. The CDR3 nucleotides read TGTGCCAGCAGCGCCCCCGTTGGCGGCGCAAAATTAAATGAGCAGTTCTTC. Protein: CASSAPVGGAKLNEQFF.

The chain is built from TRBV9 and TRBJ2-5; the match to TRBD2 covers 9 bases. After removal of 3 bases from V and 2 bases from J, the junction contained 2 bases not matched to a gene. This CDR3 has 14 amino acids. The germline V gene has CDR1 SGDLS and CDR2 YYNGEE. The CDR3 nucleotides read TGTGCCAGCAGCGCGGGACTAGCACAAGAGACCCAGTACTTC. Translation gives CASSAGLAQETQYF.

The CDR3 loop is CASSLPGGPGDTQYF. For the CDR3, the DNA is TGTGCCAGCAGCTTACCGGGAGGGCCGGGAGATACGCAGTATTTT. The V and J genes are TRBV5-4 and TRBJ2-3; 8 bases are a match to TRBD2. The V and J ends lost 2 bases and 5 bases, in that order; junction bases with no gene match: 7. The CDR3 spans 15 residues. The germline CDR1 and CDR2 sequences are SGHNT and YYREEE (reference sequence).